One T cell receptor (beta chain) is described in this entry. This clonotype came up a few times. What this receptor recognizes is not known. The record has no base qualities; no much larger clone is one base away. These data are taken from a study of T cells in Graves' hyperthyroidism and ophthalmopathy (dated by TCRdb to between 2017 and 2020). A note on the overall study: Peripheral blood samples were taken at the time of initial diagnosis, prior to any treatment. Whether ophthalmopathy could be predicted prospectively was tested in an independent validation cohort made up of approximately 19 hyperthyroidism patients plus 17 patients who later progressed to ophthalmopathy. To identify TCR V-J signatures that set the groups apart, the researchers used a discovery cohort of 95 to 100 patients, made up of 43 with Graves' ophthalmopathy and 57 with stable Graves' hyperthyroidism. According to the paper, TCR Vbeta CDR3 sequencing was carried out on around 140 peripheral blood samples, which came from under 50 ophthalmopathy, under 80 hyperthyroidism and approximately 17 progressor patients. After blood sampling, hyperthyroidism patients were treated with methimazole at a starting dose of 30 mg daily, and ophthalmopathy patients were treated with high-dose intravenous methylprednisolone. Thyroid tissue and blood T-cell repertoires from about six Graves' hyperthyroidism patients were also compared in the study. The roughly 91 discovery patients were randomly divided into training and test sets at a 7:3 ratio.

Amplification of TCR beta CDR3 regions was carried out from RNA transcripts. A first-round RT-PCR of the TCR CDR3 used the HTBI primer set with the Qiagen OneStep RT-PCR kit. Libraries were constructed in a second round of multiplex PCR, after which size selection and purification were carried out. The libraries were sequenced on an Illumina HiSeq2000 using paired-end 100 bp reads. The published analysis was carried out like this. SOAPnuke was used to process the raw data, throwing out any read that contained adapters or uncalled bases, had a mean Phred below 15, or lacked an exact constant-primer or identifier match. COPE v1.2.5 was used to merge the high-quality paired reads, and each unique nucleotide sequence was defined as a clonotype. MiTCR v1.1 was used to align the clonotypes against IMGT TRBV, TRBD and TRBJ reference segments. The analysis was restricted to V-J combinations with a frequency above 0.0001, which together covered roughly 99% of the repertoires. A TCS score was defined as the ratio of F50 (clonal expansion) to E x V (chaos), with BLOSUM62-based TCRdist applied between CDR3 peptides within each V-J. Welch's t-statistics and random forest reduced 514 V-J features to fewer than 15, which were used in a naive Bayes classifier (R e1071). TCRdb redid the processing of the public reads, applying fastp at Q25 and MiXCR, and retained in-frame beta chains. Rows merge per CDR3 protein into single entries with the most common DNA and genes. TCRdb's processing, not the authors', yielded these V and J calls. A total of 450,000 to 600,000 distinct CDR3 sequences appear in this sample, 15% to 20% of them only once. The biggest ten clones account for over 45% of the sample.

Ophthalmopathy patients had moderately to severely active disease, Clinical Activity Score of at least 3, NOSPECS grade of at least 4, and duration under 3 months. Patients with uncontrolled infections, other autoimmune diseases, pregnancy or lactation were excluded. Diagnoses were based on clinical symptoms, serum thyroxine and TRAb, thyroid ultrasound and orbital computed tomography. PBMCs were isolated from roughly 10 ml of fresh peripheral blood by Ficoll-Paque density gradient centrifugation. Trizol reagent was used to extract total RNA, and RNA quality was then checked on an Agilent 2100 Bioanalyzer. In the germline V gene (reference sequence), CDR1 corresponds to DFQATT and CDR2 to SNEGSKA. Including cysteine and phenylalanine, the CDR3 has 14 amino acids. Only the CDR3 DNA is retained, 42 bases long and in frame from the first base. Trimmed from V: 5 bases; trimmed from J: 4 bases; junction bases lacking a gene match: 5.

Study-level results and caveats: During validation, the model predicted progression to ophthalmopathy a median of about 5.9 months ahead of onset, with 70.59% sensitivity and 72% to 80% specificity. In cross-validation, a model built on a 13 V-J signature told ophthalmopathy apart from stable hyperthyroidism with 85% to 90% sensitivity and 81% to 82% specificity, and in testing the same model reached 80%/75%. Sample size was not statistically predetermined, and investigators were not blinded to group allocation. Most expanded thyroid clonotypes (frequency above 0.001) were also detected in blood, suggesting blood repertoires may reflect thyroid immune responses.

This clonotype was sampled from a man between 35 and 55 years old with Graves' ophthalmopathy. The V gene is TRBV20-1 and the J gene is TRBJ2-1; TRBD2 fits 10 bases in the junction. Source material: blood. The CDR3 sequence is CSAGGLAEYNEQFF. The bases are TGCAGTGCTGGTGGACTAGCGGAATACAATGAGCAGTTCTTC.